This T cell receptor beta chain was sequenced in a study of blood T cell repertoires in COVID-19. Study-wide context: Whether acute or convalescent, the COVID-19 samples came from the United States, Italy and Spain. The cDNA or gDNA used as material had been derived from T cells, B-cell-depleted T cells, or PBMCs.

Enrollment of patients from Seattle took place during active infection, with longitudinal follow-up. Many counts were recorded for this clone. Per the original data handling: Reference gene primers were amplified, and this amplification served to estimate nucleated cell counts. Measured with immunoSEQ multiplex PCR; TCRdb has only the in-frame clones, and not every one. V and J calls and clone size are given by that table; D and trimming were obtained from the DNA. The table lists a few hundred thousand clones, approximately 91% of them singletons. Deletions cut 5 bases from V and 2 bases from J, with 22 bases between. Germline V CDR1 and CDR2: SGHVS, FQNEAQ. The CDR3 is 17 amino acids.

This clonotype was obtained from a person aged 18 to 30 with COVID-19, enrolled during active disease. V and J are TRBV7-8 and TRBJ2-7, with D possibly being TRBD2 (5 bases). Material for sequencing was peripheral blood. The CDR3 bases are TGTGCCAGCAGCCCCAATCCCGGGGTGGATGGCCCCTACGAGCAGTACTTC. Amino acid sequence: CASSPNPGVDGPYEQYF.